The rows below give T cell receptor beta chains drawn from one sample of a study of shared T cell receptors in the human thymus. TCRdb keeps only in-frame clones here, not all; method: immunoSEQ multiplex PCR. The sample yields about 730,000 clones, 70% to 90% seen once. These records were also assigned to another study, of human thymus T cells.

Sequencing was performed on thymocytes. The receptors here all came from a girl under three years old with a congenital heart defect. CDR3s include the opening cysteine and the closing phenylalanine or tryptophan. A D gene is named only where the DNA matches it firmly. Some rows mark clone size as missing; the rest say once, few, many or name a class of expanded clone.

J | V | size | D | DNA | CDR3
TRBJ1-2 | TRBV9 | NA | TRBD1 | TGTGCCAGCAGCGTAGGCAAGACAGGGCCCAACTATGGCTGCACCTTC | CASSVGKTGPNYGCTF
TRBJ2-3 | TRBV2 | NA | TRBD1 | TGTGCCAGCATGAGGCAGGGGGAGATACCTCGCCCAGATACGCAGTATTTT | CASMRQGEIPRPDTQYF
TRBJ1-1 | TRBV5-1 | NA | NA | TGCGCCAGCAGCGCACAGGTGAACACTGAAGCTTTCTTT | CASSAQVNTEAFF
TRBJ1-2 | TRBV15 | NA | NA | TGTGCCACCAGCAGAACCAGCAACAGGAACTATGGCTACACCTTC | CATSRTSNRNYGYTF
TRBJ1-2 | TRBV6-5 | NA | NA | TGTGCCAGCCTCTACCGGGATGGCTACACCTTC | CASLYRDGYTF
TRBJ1-6 | TRBV28 | NA | NA | TGTGCCAGCAGTTTATGCATCCGGGAGTTAGGGAGCTCCTATAATTCACCCCTCCACTTT | CASSLCIRELGSSYNSPLHF
TRBJ2-5 | TRBV12-5 | NA | TRBD2 | TGTGCTAGTGGTTTAGAATCTAGCGGGGGGCCACAACAAGAGACCCAGTACTTC | CASGLESSGGPQQETQYF
TRBJ1-6 | TRBV6-1 | few | NA | TGTGCCAGCATCCCTGGGGGCAGGGATTCACCCCTCCACTTT | CASIPGGRDSPLHF
TRBJ1-2 | TRBV10-3 | NA | TRBD1 | TGTGCCATCAGTGAGGGGACAGGGCCGGGTGGCTACACCTTC | CAISEGTGPGGYTF
TRBJ2-3 | TRBV4-1 | NA | TRBD2 | TGCGCCAGCAGCCAAAAGTGGCTGGGCGGGGGGAATGAAGATACGCAGTATTTT | CASSQKWLGGGNEDTQYF
TRBJ1-4 | TRBV29-1 | NA | TRBD1 | TGCAGCGCGACAGGGACCAATGAAAAACTGTTTTTT | CSATGTNEKLFF
TRBJ1-3 | TRBV21-1 | once | NA | TGTGCCAGCAGCAAACAGTGTGGGGTTTCGGCAGGGGACCTCTCTGGAAACACCATATATTTT | CASSKQCGVSAGDLSGNTIYF
TRBJ1-1 | TRBV19 | NA | NA | TGTGCCAGTAGACCGGCGGGAGGAGGGAACACTGAAGCTTTCTTT | CASRPAGGGNTEAFF
TRBJ2-3 | TRBV7-2 | NA | NA | TGTGCCAGCAGCTTATGGGGCAGCACAGATACGCAGTATTTT | CASSLWGSTDTQYF
TRBJ2-3 | TRBV6-7 | NA | TRBD2 | TGTGCCAGCAGGGATAGACTAGCGGGGGTTTGCGTGACAGATACGCAGTATTTT | CASRDRLAGVCVTDTQYF
TRBJ1-2 | TRBV4-2 | NA | NA | TGTGCCAGCAGCCAGGGCCGGGGAAATAGATACACCTTC | CASSQGRGNRYTF
TRBJ2-3 | TRBV19 | NA | TRBD2 | TGTGCCAGTACCCAGCCGTCGAGCGGGGGTACTACAGATACGCAGTATTTT | CASTQPSSGGTTDTQYF
TRBJ1-6 | TRBV19 | NA | TRBD1 | TGTGCCAGTAGACAAATAGGACAGGGAAATTCACCCCTCCACTTT | CASRQIGQGNSPLHF
TRBJ1-1 | TRBV7-8 | NA | TRBD1 | TGTGCCAGCAACGGACATCGGGACAGACGGAACACTGAAGCTTTCTTT | CASNGHRDRRNTEAFF
TRBJ1-5 | TRBV5-3 | once | TRBD1 | TGTGCCAGAAGCTTGTTAGAGGGGGCACAGCAGCCCCAGCATTTT | CARSLLEGAQQPQHF
TRBJ1-1 | TRBV27 | NA | TRBD1 | TGTGCCAGCAGCCACCAACAGGGGGCGCATAACACTGAAGCTTTCTTT | CASSHQQGAHNTEAFF
TRBJ1-1 | TRBV5-1 | NA | TRBD1 | TGCGCCAGCAGCACGACAGGGGGCGCTGAAGCTTTCTTT | CASSTTGGAEAFF
TRBJ1-1 | TRBV28 | NA | NA | TGTGCCAGCAGGGACCTTATTCGGGAGAACACTGAAGCTTTCTTT | CASRDLIRENTEAFF
TRBJ1-1 | TRBV19 | few | TRBD1 | TGTGCCAGTAGTACCCACGTACAGGGGGTAGACACTGAAGCTTTCTTT | CASSTHVQGVDTEAFF
TRBJ1-5 | TRBV19 | NA | NA | TGTGCCAGTAGTATCACGGCTCCGGCGGGTCAGCCCCAGCATTTT | CASSITAPAGQPQHF
TRBJ2-7 | TRBV6-5 | NA | NA | TGTGCCAGCAGTTACGAACGACAGGCCTACGAGCAGTACTTC | CASSYERQAYEQYF
TRBJ1-5 | TRBV5-6 | NA | NA | TGTGCCAGCAGCTTGAGGTCGGGTAAGCCCCAGCATTTT | CASSLRSGKPQHF
TRBJ2-2 | TRBV11-3 | NA | NA | TGTGCCAGCAGACGGACAGAAGACACCGGGGAGCTGTTTTTT | CASRRTEDTGELFF
TRBJ1-1 | TRBV6-1 | NA | NA | TGTGCCAGCAGTGAAGCAGCCAGGGTAGTTGGGGCTTTCTTT | CASSEAARVVGAFF
TRBJ1-2 | TRBV28 | NA | TRBD1 | TGTGCCAGCAAAAAGGCAGGGGGCCGCTATGGCTACACCTTC | CASKKAGGRYGYTF
TRBJ2-7 | TRBV11-2 | NA | NA | TGTGCCAGCAGCTTAGTGGCAGGGAGGACTACCTACGAGCAGTACTTC | CASSLVAGRTTYEQYF
TRBJ2-1 | TRBV5-4 | NA | TRBD2 | TGTGCCAGCAGCCCCCCCACCTCCGGGACTAGCTACTACAATGAGCAGTTCTTC | CASSPPTSGTSYYNEQFF
TRBJ1-1 | TRBV18 | once | NA | TGTGCCAGCTCACCGTGCTGCGAAGAAGCTTTCTTT | CASSPCCEEAFF
TRBJ1-1 | TRBV14 | NA | TRBD1 | TGTGCCAGCAGCCTTAGACAGGGGGCATTTGGTGAAGCTTTCTTT | CASSLRQGAFGEAFF
TRBJ2-7 | TRBV11-2 | NA | NA | TGTGCCAGCAGCCCGCGGGTGCGGCTATACTTC | CASSPRVRLYF
TRBJ1-1 | TRBV5-4 | NA | NA | TGTGCCAGCAGCTTGGCCGGGGAGTTTAGTACTGAAGCTTTCTTT | CASSLAGEFSTEAFF
TRBJ1-2 | TRBV5-1 | NA | TRBD1 | TGCGCCAGCAGCAGCAAGGGTGGGACAGAGGCTCCATACCTAAGAGATATGAGAGGCTACACCTTC | CASSSKGGTEAPYLRDMRGYTF
TRBJ1-1 | TRBV5-1 | NA | TRBD1 | TGCGCCAGCAGCGGCGGCCTCGGACAGGAACCCAGGTGGCCCTACATGAACACTGAAGCTTTCTTT | CASSGGLGQEPRWPYMNTEAFF
TRBJ2-7 | TRBV5-1 | NA | NA | TGCGCCAGCAGCCGAATCCCGGGACTCAGCTCCTACGAGCAGTACTTC | CASSRIPGLSSYEQYF
TRBJ1-6 | TRBV14 | NA | NA | TGTGCCAGCAGCCCAATGGGGCAGCCTAATTCACCCCTCCACTTT | CASSPMGQPNSPLHF
TRBJ1-1 | TRBV27 | NA | NA | TGTGCCAGCAGGGGCGGGGGGAACACTGAAGCTTTCTTT | CASRGGGNTEAFF
TRBJ1-1 | TRBV2 | NA | TRBD1 | TGTGCCAGCACCCCGGACAGGGGATGGGCAGCTTTCTTT | CASTPDRGWAAFF
TRBJ1-6 | TRBV5-1 | NA | NA | TGCGCCAGCAGCTTTCAGGGGCGGGATTCACCCCTCCACTTT | CASSFQGRDSPLHF
TRBJ2-3 | TRBV7-2 | NA | TRBD1 | TGTGCCAGCAGCTTAGTTGACAGGGGACCCACAGATACGCAGTATTTT | CASSLVDRGPTDTQYF
TRBJ1-2 | TRBV27 | NA | NA | TGTGCCAGCAGTTTAGGGGGGGCACAAGGCTACACCTTC | CASSLGGAQGYTF
TRBJ2-7 | TRBV6-5 | few | TRBD1 | TGTGCCAGCAGTTACATTGGGACAGGGTACGAGCAGTACTTC | CASSYIGTGYEQYF
TRBJ1-1 | TRBV14 | NA | NA | TGTGCCAGCAGCCAAGAGAGATTTTCGTCGGTGAACACTGAAGCTTTCTTT | CASSQERFSSVNTEAFF
TRBJ2-3 | TRBV11-2 | NA | TRBD2 | TGTGCCAGCAGCCCAACAGGGGCTAGCGGGGGACCTACGGGGGATACGCAGTATTTT | CASSPTGASGGPTGDTQYF
TRBJ2-3 | TRBV5-4 | once | NA | TGTGCCAGCAGCGGAGATTCGGTACTAACAGATACGCAGTATTTT | CASSGDSVLTDTQYF
TRBJ2-5 | TRBV6-1 | NA | TRBD2 | TGTGCCAGCAGTGAAGGTAGCGGGGGGGCCGGGGAGACCCAGTACTTC | CASSEGSGGAGETQYF
TRBJ1-3 | TRBV28 | NA | TRBD1 | TGTGCCAGCCACAACCGGGACAGGGATCAATTATTAACAGGTGGAGGGAACACCATATATTTT | CASHNRDRDQLLTGGGNTIYF
TRBJ1-4 | TRBV19 | NA | TRBD1 | TGTGCCAGTAGTATAGCTCGGACAGGAGGAAAACTGTTTTTT | CASSIARTGGKLFF
TRBJ1-1 | TRBV27 | NA | TRBD1 | TGTGCCAGCAGTTTTGAGGGACAGGGAGGTGGGACTGAAGCTTTCTTT | CASSFEGQGGGTEAFF
TRBJ2-7 | TRBV4-3 | NA | NA | TGCGCCAGCAGCCATGGGGACTCTCACGAGCAGTACTTC | CASSHGDSHEQYF
TRBJ1-2 | TRBV5-6 | NA | TRBD1 | TGTGCCAGCAGCTTGGAGGGGACAGGTAATGGCTACACCTTC | CASSLEGTGNGYTF